This paragraph reports one T cell receptor beta chain. Its specificity is unknown. This sample stems from a study of T cell responses to AZD1222 COVID-19 vaccine. Trimming cost V 0 bases and J 7 bases, with 1 base left between them. CDR1 and CDR2 from the germline V gene are MNHEY and SVGAGI. CDR3 length: 12 amino acids. Study-wide points: Baseline antibody screening turned up just a handful of seropositive AZD1222 recipients. Spike was spanned by vaccine-associated CD4 TCRs, which were dominant at 160-218 and 743-854. Repertoire sampling happened only post peak T cell response. Nearly half of unique spike-specific TCRs reportedly avoided B.1.351 and B.1.1.7 mutated regions.

Assay: immunoSEQ multiplex PCR; the TCRdb copy retains only in-frame clones and omits some. The sample consists of about 130,000 clones, over 85% of them appearing once. Specimen: peripheral blood, collected on day 0 of AZD1222 vaccination. The rearrangement joins TRBV6-5 to TRBJ1-6; the D is unclear. This clonotype originated in an adult in good health. CDR3 sequence (DNA): TGTGCCAGCAGTTACTCGAATTCACCCCTCCACTTT. It codes for CASSYSNSPLHF.